The TCR beta chain under discussion was sequenced for a study of tumor and adjacent non-tumor tissue in lung cancer. Study-wide background: Aged about 31 to 80 years, patients included fewer than 11 men and 4 or 5 women with stage I to III disease. Study-level points and caveats: TCR diversity was significantly greater in tumor than normal lung tissue. In normal lung, the top 100 clones were significantly more dominant than in tumor. Patients with more diverse tumor TCRs had worse survival.

No cell sorting was done before RNA was extracted from the tissue. CDR1 SGHNT and CDR2 YENEEA come from the germline V gene. The CDR3 has 15 residues. Three rounds of nested PCR, following a modified ARM-PCR protocol, produced the TCRbeta library. TCRdb processed the multiplex PCR reads anew with MiXCR; each CDR3 protein has one entry. The sample includes about 110,000 distinct CDR3 sequences, about 75% of them seen just once. In its sample, this clonotype was seen a few times. The antigen is not known. At one of its ends the junction is not consistent with the germline gene, which may arise from a read error.

Sequencing was done on a sample of lung tumor tissue. The V and J genes are TRBV11-3 and TRBJ2-1; D may match TRBD1 or TRBD2 (5 bases each). This sequence originates from a woman in her sixties with non-small cell lung cancer. CDR3 bases: TGTACCAGCAGCTATAGTGGGGGCTCCTACAATGAGCAGTTCTTC. Its translation: CTSSYSGGSYNEQFF.